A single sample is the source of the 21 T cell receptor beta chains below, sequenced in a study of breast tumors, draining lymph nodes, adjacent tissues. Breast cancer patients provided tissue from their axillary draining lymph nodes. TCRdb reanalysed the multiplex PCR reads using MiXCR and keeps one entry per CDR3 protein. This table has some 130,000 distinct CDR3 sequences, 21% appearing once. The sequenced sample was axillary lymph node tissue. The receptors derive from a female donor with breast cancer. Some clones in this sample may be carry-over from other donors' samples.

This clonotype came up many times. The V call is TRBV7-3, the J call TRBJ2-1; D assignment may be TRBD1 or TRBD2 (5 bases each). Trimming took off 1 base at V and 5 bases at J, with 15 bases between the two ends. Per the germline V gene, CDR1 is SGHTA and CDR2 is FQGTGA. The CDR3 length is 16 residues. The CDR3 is CASSLRGDPPNNEQFF. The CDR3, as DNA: TGTGCCAGCAGCTTAAGAGGGGACCCGCCTAACAATGAGCAGTTCTTC.

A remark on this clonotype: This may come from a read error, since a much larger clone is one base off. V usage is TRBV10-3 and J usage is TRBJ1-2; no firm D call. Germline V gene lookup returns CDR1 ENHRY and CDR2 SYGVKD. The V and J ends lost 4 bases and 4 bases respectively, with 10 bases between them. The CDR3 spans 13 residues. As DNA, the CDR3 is TGTGCCATCAGTGTTAGGGAAAGCTATGGCTACACCTTC. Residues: CAISVRESYGYTF.

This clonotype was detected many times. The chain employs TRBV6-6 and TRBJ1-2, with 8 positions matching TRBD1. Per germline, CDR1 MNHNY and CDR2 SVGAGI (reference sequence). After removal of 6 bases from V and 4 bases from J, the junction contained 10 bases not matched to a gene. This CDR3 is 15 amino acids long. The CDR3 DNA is TGTGCCAGCAGCCAAGCGGACAGGGCCGCCTATGGCTACACCTTC. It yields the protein CASSQADRAAYGYTF.

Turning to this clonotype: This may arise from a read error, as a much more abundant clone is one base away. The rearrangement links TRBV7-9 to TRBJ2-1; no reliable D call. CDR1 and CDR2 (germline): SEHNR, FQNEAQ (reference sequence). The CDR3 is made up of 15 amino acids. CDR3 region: CASQGSRKSYNERFF. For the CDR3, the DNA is TGTGCCAGCCAAGGCTCCAGGAAGTCCTACAATGAGCGGTTCTTC. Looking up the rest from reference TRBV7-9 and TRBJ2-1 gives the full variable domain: DTGVSQNPRHKITKRGQNVTFRCDPISEHNRLYWYRQTLGQGPEFLTYFQNEAQLEKSRLLSDRFSAERPKGSFSTLEIQRTEQGDSAMYLCASQGSRKSYNERFFGPGTRLTVL.

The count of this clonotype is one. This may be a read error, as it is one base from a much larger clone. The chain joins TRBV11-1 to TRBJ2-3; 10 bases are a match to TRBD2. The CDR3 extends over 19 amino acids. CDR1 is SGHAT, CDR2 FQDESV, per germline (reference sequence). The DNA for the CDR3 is TGTGCCAGCAGCTTAGTGGCCTTATCAGCGGGAGGGAGCATAGATACGCAGTATTTT. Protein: CASSLVALSAGGSIDTQYF.

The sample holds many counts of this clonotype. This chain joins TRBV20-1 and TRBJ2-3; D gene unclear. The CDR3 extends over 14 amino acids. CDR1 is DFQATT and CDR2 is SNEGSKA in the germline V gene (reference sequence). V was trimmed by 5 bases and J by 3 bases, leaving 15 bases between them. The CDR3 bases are TGCAGTGCTCACCCAGAGGTTGGGACAGATACGCAGTATTTT. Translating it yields CSAHPEVGTDTQYF.

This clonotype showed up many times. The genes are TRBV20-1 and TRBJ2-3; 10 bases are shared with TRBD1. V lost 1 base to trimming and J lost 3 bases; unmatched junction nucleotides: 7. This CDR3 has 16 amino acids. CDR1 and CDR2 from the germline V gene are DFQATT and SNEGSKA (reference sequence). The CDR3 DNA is TGCAGTGCTAGAGTGGAGTGGGGACAGGGGACAGATACGCAGTATTTT. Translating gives CSARVEWGQGTDTQYF.

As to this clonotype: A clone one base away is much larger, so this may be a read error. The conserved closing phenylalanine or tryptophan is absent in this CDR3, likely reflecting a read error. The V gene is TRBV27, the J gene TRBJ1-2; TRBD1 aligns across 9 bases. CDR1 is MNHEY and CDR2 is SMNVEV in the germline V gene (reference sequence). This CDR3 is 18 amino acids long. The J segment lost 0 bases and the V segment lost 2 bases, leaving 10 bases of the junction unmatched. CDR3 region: CASSLKRGQGLSNYGYTL. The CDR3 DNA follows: TGTGCCAGCAGTTTAAAAAGGGGACAGGGCCTTTCTAACTATGGCTACACCCTC.

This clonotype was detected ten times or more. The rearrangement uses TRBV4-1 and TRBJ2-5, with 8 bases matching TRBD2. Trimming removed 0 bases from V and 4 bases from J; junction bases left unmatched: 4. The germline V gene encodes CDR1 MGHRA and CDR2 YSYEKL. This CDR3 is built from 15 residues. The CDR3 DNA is TGCGCCAGCAGCCAAGAAGGACTAGCTGTAGAGACCCAGTACTTC. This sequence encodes CASSQEGLAVETQYF.

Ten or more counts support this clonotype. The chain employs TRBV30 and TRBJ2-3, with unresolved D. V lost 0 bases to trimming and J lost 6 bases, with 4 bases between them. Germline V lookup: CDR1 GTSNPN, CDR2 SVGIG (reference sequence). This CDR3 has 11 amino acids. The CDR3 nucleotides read TGTGCCTGGAGTGTAGGGGATACGCAGTATTTT. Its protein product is CAWSVGDTQYF.

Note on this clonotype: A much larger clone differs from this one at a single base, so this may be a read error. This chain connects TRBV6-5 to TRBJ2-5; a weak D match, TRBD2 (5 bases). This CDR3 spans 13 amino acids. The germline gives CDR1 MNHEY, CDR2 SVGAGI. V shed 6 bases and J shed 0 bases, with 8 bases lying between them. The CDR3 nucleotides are TGTGCCAGCAGGACTAAGTACCAAGAGACCCAGTACTTC. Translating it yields CASRTKYQETQYF.

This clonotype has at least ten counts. In DNA, the CDR3 is TGTGCCAGCAGGGGGGGATCCCAGCAGTACTTC. Residues: CASRGGSQQYF. The chain combines TRBV6-1 with TRBJ2-7; D is possibly TRBD2 (6 bases). V was pared by 6 bases and J by 8 bases, with 11 bases between. The germline CDR1 and CDR2 sequences are MNHNS and SASEGT. This CDR3 spans 11 amino acids.

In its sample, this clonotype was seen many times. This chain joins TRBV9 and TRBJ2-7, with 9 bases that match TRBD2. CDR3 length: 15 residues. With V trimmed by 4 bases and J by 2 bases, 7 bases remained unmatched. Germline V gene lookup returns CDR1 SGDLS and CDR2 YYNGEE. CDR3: CASSPGGGRAYEQYF. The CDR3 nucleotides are TGTGCCAGCAGCCCTGGGGGCGGGAGGGCCTACGAGCAGTACTTC.

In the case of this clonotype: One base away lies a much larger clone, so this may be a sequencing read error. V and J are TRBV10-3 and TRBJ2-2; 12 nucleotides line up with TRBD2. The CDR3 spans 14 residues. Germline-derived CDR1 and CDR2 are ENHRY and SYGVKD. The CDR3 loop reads CAATSGSLTGEPFF. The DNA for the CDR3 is TGTGCCGCGACTAGCGGGAGTCTCACCGGGGAGCCGTTTTTT.

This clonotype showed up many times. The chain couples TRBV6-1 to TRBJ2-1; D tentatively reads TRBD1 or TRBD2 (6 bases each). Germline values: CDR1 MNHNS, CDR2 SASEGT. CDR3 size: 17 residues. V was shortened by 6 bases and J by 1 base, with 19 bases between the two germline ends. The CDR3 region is CASREDRLVVSYNEQFF. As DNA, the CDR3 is TGTGCCAGCAGGGAGGACAGACTAGTTGTTTCCTACAATGAGCAGTTCTTC.

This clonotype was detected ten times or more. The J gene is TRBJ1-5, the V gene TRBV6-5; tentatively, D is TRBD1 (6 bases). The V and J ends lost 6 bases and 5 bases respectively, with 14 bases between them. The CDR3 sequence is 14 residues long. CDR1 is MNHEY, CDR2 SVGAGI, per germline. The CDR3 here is CASSRQGTDQPQHF. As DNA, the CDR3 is TGTGCCAGCAGCCGCCAGGGGACCGATCAGCCCCAGCATTTT.

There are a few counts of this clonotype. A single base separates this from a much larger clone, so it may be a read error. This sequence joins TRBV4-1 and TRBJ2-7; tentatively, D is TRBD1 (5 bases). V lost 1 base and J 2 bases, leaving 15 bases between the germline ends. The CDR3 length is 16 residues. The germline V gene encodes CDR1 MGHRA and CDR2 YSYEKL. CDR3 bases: TGCGCCAGCAGCCAAGTGCCCCCAGGGATGGCCTACGAGCAGTACTTC. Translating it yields CASSQVPPGMAYEQYF.

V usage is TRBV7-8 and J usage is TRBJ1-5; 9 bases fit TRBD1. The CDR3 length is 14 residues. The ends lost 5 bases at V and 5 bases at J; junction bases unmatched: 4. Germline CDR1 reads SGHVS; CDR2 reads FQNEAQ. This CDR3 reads CASSRDRDYQPQHF. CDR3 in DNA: TGTGCCAGCAGCCGGGACAGGGACTATCAGCCCCAGCATTTT. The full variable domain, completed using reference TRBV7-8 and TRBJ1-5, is GAGVSQSPRYKVAKRGQDVALRCDPISGHVSLFWYQQALGQGPEFLTYFQNEAQLDKSGLPSDRFFAERPEGSVSTLKIQRTQQEDSAVYLCASSRDRDYQPQHFGDGTRLSIL.

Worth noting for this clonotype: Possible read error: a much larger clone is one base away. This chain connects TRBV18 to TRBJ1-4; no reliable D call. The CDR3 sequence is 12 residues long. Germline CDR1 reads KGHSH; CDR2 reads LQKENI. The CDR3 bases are TGTGCCAGCTCACCACAGGGTGAAAAACTGGTTTTT. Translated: CASSPQGEKLVF.

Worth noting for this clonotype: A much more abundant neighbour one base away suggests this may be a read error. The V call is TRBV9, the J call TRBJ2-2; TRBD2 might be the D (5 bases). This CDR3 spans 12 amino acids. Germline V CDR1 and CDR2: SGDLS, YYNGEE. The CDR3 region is CASSATVGELLF. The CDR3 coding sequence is TGTGCCAGCAGCGCGACCGTCGGGGAGCTGCTTTTT.

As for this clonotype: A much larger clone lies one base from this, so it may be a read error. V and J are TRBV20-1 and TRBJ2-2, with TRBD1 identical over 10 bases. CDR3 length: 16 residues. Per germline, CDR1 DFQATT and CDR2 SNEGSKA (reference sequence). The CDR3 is CSARDGQGESTGELLF. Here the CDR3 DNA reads TGCAGTGCTAGAGATGGACAGGGGGAAAGCACCGGGGAGCTGCTTTTT.